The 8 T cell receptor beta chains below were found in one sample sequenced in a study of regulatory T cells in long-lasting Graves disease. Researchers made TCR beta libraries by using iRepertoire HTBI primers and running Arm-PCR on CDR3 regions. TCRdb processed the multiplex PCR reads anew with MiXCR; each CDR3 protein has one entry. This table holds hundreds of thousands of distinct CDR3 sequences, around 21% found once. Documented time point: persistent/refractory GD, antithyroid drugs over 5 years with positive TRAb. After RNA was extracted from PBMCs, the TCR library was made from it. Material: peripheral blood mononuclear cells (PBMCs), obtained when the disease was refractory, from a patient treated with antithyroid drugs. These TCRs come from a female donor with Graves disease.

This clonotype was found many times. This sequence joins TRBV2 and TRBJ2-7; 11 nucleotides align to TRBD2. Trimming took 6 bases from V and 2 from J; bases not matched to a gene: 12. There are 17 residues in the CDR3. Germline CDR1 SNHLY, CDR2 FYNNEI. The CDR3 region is CASRGGLAGGKPYEQYF. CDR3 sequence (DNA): TGTGCCAGCAGGGGGGGTCTAGCGGGAGGAAAACCCTACGAGCAGTACTTC. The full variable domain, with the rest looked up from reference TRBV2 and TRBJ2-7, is EPEVTQTPSHQVTQMGQEVILRCVPISNHLYFYWYRQILGQKVEFLVSFYNNEISEKSEIFDDQFSVERPDGSNFTLKIRSTKLEDSAMYFCASRGGLAGGKPYEQYFGPGTRLTVT.

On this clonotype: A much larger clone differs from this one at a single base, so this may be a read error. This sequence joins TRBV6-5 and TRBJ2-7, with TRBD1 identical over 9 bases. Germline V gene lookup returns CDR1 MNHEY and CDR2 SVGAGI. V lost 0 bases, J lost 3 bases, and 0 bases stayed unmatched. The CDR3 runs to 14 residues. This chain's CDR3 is CASSYSGQGYEQYF. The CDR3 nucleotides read TGTGCCAGCAGTTACTCGGGACAGGGCTACGAGCAGTACTTC.

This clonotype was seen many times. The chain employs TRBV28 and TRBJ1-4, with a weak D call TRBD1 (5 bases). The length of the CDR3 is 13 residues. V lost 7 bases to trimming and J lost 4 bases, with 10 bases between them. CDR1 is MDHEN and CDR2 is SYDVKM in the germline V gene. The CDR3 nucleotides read TGTGCCAGCATGGAGGGGCTTAATGAAAAACTGTTTTTT. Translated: CASMEGLNEKLFF.

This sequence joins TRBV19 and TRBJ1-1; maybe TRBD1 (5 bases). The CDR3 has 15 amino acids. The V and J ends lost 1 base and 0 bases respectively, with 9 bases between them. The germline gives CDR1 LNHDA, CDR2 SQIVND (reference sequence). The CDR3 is CASSIGGQMNTEAFF. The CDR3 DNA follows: TGTGCCAGTAGTATAGGGGGCCAGATGAACACTGAAGCTTTCTTT.

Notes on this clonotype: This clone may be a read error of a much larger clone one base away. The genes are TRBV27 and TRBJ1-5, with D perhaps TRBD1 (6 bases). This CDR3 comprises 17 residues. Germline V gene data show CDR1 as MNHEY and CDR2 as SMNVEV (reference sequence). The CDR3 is CASSSQGWVSGNQPRHF. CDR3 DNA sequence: TGTGCCAGCAGTTCCCAGGGGTGGGTTTCGGGCAATCAGCCCCGGCATTTT.

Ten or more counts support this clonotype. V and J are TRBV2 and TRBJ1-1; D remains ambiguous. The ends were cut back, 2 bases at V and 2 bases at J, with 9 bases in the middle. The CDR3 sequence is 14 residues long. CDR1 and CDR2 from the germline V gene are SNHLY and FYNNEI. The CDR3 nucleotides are TGTGCCAGCAGTGAATCCAGGTCCAACACTGAAGCTTTCTTT. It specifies CASSESRSNTEAFF.

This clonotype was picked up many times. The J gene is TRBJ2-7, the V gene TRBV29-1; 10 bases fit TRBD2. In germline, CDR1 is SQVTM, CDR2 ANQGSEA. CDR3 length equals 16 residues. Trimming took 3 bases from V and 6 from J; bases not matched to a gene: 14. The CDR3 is CSVDGVAGGLRPEQYF. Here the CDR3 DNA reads TGCAGCGTTGATGGAGTAGCGGGAGGCCTGAGGCCCGAGCAGTACTTC.

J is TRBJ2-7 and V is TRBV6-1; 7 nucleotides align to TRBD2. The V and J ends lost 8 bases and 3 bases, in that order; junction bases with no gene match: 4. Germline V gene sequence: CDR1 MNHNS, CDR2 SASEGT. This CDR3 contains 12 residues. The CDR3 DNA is TGTGCCAGCGGGGACTATTACTACGAGCAGTACTTC. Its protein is CASGDYYYEQYF.